The 10 T cell receptor beta chains below all came from one sample that was sequenced in a study of OX40 agonist ivuxolimab in advanced cancers. Sequencing was performed with immunoSEQ multiplex PCR; in TCRdb, only in-frame clones are kept and a portion is missing. The repertoire consists of more than 95,000 clones, with roughly 94% occurring once and the leading ten covering approximately 0.2%. Sequenced material: CD4+ or CD8+ T cells sorted from blood, taken in a trial of the OX40 agonist ivuxolimab. The receptors originated from an adult with an advanced solid tumor such as melanoma, head and neck, liver or kidney cancer.

The chain carries TRBV6-1 and TRBJ1-4; TRBD1 is a possible D gene (6 bases). Germline loops: CDR1 MNHNS, CDR2 SASEGT. V lost 6 bases, J lost 8 bases, and 10 bases lay in between. The length of the CDR3 is 12 residues. CDR3 sequence: CASSLDREKLFF. The CDR3 DNA sequence: TGTGCCAGCAGCCTAGACAGGGAAAAACTGTTTTTT.

The CDR3 DNA follows: TGTGCCAGCACCCGGGACAGACCCGGGGCCAACGTCCTGACTTTC. Protein: CASTRDRPGANVLTF. The chain links TRBV2 to TRBJ2-6; 7 positions agree with TRBD1. Germline values: CDR1 SNHLY, CDR2 FYNNEI. The CDR3 covers 15 residues. Germline trimming cut 7 bases from V and 4 bases from J; bases unmatched to any gene: 7.

The chain employs TRBV9 and TRBJ2-5; TRBD1 is a possible D gene (5 bases). The CDR3 runs 14 residues. Germline values: CDR1 SGDLS, CDR2 YYNGEE. V lost 0 bases and J lost 5, with 11 bases in between. The CDR3 loop reads CASSVAGAWETQYF. CDR3 nucleotides: TGTGCCAGCAGCGTAGCTGGGGCGTGGGAGACCCAGTACTTC.

The gene calls are TRBV7-2 and TRBJ2-3, with D perhaps TRBD1 or TRBD2 (5 bases each). V lost 5 bases, J lost 6 bases, and 18 bases lay in between. Germline V gene data show CDR1 as SGHTA and CDR2 as FQGNSA. The CDR3 runs 15 residues. The CDR3, as DNA: TGTGCCAGCAGCCCGGGGCAGGCAAATGTGGATACGCAGTATTTT. Translated, it gives CASSPGQANVDTQYF.

The CDR3 DNA reads TGTGCCAGCAGTCATAGACACAGCAATCAGCCCCAGCATTTT. Encoded protein: CASSHRHSNQPQHF. V is TRBV27 and J is TRBJ1-5; D is unresolved. V lost 5 bases and J lost 1, with 9 bases in between. This CDR3 comprises 14 residues. Germline V CDR1 and CDR2: MNHEY, SMNVEV (reference sequence).

This chain links TRBV5-1 with TRBJ2-4, with no clear D. With 0 bases removed from V and 4 bases from J, the gap between germline ends came to 8 bases. CDR3 length: 14 residues. The germline V gene has CDR1 SGHRS and CDR2 YFSETQ. The CDR3 nucleotides are TGCGCCAGCAGCTTGGAATCCGGTAAAAACATTCAGTACTTC. As protein: CASSLESGKNIQYF.

J is TRBJ2-7 and V is TRBV28, with 13 bases that match TRBD2. Germline loops: CDR1 MDHEN, CDR2 SYDVKM. The CDR3 loop spans 16 amino acids. Losses at the gene ends were 6 bases for V and 3 bases for J; bases not matched to a gene: 8. The CDR3, as DNA: TGTGCCAGCAGGTTTGGGACTAGCGGGACGCGCTACGAGCAGTACTTC. It translates to CASRFGTSGTRYEQYF.

The CDR3 reads CASSPGGQLEGYTF. The CDR3 DNA reads TGCGCCAGCAGCCCCGGAGGACAGCTGGAGGGCTACACCTTC. The chain couples TRBV5-1 to TRBJ1-2; D perhaps matches TRBD1 (6 bases). This CDR3 region has 14 residues. The V end was cut by 4 bases, the J end by 8 bases, with 18 bases between. Per the germline V gene, CDR1 is SGHRS and CDR2 is YFSETQ.

This chain joins TRBV5-1 and TRBJ1-2, with TRBD1 matching 7 bases. The junction had 7 bases not matched to a gene; V was cut back by 4 bases and J by 4 bases. Germline V CDR1 and CDR2: SGHRS, YFSETQ. The length of the CDR3 is 14 residues. CDR3 loop: CASSLTGAVYGYTF. The DNA of the CDR3 is TGCGCCAGCAGCCTCACAGGGGCGGTCTATGGCTACACCTTC.

This rearrangement joins TRBV7-2 to TRBJ1-2; 7 bases fit TRBD1. CDR3 length: 13 residues. The J segment lost 4 bases and the V segment lost 5 bases, leaving 4 bases of the junction unmatched. In germline, CDR1 is SGHTA, CDR2 FQGNSA. The CDR3 DNA follows: TGTGCCAGCAGCCCGGACAGGTCCTATGGCTACACCTTC. Translating it yields CASSPDRSYGYTF.